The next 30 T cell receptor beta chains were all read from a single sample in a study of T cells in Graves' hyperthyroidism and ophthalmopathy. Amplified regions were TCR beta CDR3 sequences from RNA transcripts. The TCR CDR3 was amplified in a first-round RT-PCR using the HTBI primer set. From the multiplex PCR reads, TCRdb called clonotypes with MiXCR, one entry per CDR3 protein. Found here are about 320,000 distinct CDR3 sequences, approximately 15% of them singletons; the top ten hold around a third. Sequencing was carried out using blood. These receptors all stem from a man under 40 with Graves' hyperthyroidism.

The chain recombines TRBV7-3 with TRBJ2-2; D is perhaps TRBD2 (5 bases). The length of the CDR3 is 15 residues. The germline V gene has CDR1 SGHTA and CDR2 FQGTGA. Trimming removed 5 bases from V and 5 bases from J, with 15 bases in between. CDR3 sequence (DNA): TGTGCCAGCAGCGCCCCAAGGAGCGGAACCGGGGAGCTGTTTTTT. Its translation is CASSAPRSGTGELFF.

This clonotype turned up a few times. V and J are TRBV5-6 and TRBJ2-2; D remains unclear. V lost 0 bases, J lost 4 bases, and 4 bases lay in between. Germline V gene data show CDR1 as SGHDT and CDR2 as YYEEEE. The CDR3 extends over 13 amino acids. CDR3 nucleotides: TGTGCCAGCAGCTTGGAAACCACCGGGGAGCTGTTTTTT. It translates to CASSLETTGELFF.

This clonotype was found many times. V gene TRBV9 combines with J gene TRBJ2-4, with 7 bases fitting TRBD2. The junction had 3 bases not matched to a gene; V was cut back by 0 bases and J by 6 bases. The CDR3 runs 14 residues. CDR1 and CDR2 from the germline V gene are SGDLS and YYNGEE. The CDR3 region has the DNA TGTGCCAGCAGCGTAGAGCCTAGCGGAAACATTCAGTACTTC. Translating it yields CASSVEPSGNIQYF.

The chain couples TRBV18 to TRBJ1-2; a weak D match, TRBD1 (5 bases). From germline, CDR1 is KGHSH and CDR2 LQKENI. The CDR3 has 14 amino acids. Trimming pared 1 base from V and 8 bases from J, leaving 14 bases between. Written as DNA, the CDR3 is TGTGCCAGCTCACCACGGGGACCGCCCTTGGGCTACACCTTC. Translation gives CASSPRGPPLGYTF. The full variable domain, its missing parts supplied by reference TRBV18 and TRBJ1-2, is NAGVMQNPRHLVRRRGQEARLRCSPMKGHSHVYWYRQLPEEGLKFMVYLQKENIIDESGMPKERFSAEFPKEGPSILRIQQVVRGDSAAYFCASSPRGPPLGYTFGSGTRLTVV.

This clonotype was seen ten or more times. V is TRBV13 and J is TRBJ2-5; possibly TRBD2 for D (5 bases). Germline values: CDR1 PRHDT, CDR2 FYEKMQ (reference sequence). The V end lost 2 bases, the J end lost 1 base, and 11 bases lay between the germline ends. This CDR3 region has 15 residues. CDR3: CASSLQGSVQETQYF. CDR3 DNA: TGTGCCAGCAGCTTACAAGGTAGCGTCCAAGAGACCCAGTACTTC.

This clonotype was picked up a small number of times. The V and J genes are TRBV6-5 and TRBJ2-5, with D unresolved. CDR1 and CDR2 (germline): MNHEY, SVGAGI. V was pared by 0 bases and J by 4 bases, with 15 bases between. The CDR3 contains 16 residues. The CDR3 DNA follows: TGTGCCAGCAGTTACTCCTGGTTCTCTGTCCGAGAGACCCAGTACTTC. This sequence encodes CASSYSWFSVRETQYF.

CDR3 residues: CASSSLTGGGGANVLTF. In DNA form, the CDR3 reads TGTGCCAGCAGTTCCCTCACAGGGGGGGGGGGGGCCAACGTCCTGACTTTC. The V and J genes are TRBV28 and TRBJ2-6; possibly TRBD1 for D (8 bases). In germline, CDR1 is MDHEN, CDR2 SYDVKM. The CDR3 is 17 amino acids. Trimming shortened V by 4 bases and J by 4 bases, and 17 bases separated the two germline ends.

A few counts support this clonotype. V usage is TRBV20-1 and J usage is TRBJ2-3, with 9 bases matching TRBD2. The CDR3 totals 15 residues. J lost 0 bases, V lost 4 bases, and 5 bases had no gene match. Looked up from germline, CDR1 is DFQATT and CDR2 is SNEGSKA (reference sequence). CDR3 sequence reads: CSAIEREASTDTQYF. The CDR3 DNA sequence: TGCAGTGCTATTGAGCGGGAGGCTAGCACAGATACGCAGTATTTT.

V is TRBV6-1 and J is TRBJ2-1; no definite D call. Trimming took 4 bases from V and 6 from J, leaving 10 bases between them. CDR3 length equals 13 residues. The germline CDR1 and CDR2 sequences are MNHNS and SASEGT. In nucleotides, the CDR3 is TGTGCCAGCAGTGTGGGTCAGCGCAATGAGCAGTTCTTC. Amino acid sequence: CASSVGQRNEQFF.

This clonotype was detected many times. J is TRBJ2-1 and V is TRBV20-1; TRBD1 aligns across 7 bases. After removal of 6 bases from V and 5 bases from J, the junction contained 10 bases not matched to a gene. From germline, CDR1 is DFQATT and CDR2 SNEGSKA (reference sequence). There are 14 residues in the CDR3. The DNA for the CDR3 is TGCAGTGCCCTGGGAAGGGGGCTGGACAATGAGCAGTTCTTC. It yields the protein CSALGRGLDNEQFF.

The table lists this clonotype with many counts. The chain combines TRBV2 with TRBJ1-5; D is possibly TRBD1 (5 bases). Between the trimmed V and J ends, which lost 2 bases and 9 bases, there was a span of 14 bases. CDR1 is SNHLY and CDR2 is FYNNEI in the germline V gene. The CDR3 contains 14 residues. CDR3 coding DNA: TGTGCCAGCAGTGAACGGGGGATCAAGGGGCCCCAGCATTTT. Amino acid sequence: CASSERGIKGPQHF.

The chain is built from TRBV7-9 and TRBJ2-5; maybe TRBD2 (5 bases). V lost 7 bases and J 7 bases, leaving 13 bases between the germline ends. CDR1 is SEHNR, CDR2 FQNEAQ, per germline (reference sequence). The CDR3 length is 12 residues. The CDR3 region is CASTKAVGTQYF. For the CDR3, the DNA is TGTGCCAGCACGAAAGCGGTCGGGACCCAGTACTTC.

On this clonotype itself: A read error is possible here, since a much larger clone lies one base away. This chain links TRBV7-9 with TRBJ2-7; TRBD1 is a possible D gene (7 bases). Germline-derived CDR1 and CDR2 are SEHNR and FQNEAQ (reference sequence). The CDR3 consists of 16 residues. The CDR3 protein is CACSLAMQGGSYEQYF. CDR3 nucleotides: TGTGCCTGCAGCTTAGCGATGCAGGGGGGCTCCTACGAGCAGTACTTC.

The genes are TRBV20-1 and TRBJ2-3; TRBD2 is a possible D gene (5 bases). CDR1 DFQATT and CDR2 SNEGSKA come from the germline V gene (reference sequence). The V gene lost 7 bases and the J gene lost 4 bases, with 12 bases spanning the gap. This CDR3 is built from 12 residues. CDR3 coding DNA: TGCAGTGGAAAGGCGGGCCCAGATACGCAGTATTTT. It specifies CSGKAGPDTQYF.

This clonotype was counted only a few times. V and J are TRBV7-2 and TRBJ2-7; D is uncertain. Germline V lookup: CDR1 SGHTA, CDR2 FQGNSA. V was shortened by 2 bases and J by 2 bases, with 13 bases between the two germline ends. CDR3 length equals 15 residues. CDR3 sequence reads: CASSLSKGNPYEQYF. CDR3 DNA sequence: TGTGCCAGCAGCTTATCTAAAGGAAATCCCTACGAGCAGTACTTC.

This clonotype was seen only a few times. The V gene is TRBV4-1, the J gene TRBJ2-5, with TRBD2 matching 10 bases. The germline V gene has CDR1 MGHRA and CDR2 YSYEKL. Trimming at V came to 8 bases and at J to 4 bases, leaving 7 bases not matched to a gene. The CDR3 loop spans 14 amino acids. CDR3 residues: CASRGLAEGETQYF. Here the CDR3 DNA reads TGCGCCAGCCGAGGACTAGCGGAGGGAGAGACCCAGTACTTC.

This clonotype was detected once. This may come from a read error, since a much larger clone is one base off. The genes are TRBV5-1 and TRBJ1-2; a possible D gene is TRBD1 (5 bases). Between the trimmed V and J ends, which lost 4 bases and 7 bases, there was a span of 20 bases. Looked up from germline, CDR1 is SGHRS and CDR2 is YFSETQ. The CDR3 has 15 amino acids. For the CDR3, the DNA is TGCGCCAGCAGCCTAAGAGGGGTGGATGACTGTGGCTACACCTTC. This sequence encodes CASSLRGVDDCGYTF.

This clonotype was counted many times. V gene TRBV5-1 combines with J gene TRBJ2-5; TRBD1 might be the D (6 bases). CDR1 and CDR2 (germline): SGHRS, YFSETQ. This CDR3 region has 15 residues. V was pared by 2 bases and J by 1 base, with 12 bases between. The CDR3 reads CASSLSGALQETQYF. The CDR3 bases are TGCGCCAGCAGCTTATCAGGGGCCCTCCAAGAGACCCAGTACTTC.

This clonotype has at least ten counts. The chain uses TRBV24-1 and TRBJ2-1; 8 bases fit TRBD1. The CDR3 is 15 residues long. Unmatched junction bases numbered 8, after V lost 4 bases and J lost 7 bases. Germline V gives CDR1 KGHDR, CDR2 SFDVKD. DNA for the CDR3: TGTGCCACCAGTGAAACCGGACAGGGTGGGAATGAGCAGTTCTTC. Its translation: CATSETGQGGNEQFF.

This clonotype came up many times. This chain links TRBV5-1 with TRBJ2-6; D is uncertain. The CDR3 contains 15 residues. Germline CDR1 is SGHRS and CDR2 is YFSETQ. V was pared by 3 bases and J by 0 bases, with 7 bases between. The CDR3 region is CASSSGNSGANVLTF. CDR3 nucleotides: TGCGCCAGCAGCTCAGGCAACTCTGGGGCCAACGTCCTGACTTTC. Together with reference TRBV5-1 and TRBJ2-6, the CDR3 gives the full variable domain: KAGVTQTPRYLIKTRGQQVTLSCSPISGHRSVSWYQQTPGQGLQFLFEYFSETQRNKGNFPGRFSGRQFSNSRSEMNVSTLELGDSALYLCASSSGNSGANVLTFGAGSRLTVL.

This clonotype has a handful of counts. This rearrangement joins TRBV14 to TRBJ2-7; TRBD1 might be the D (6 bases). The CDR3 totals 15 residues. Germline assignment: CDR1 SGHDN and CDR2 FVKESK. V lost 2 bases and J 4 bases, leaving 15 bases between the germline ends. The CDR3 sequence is CASSQPTRGFYEQYF. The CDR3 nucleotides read TGTGCCAGCAGCCAACCCACGAGGGGGTTTTACGAGCAGTACTTC.

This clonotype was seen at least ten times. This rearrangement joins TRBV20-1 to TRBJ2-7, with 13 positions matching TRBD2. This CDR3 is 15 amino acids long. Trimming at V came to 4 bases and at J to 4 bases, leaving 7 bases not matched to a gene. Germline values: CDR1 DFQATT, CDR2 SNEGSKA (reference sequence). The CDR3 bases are TGCAGTGCTAAAGCCGGGACTAGCGGGAATTACGAGCAGTACTTC. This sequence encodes CSAKAGTSGNYEQYF.

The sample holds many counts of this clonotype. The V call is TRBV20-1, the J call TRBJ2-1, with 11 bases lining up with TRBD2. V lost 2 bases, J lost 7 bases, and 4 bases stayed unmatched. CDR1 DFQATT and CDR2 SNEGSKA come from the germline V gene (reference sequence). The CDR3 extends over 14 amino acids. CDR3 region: CSARLTSGSNEQFF. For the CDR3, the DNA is TGCAGTGCTAGACTAACTAGCGGGAGTAATGAGCAGTTCTTC.

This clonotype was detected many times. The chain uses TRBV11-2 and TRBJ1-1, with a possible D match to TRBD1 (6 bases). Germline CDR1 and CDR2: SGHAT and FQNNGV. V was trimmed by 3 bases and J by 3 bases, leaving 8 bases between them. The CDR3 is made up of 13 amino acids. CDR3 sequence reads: CASSFSGDTEAFF. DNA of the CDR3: TGTGCCAGCAGCTTTTCAGGGGACACTGAAGCTTTCTTT.

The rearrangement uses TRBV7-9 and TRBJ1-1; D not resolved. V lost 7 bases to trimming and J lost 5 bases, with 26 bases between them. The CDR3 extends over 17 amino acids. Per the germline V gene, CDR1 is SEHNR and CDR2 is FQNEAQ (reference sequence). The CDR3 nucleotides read TGTGCCAGCACCCCCCCTCTCTCCCAACGGGTGAGGACTGAAGCTTTCTTT. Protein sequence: CASTPPLSQRVRTEAFF.

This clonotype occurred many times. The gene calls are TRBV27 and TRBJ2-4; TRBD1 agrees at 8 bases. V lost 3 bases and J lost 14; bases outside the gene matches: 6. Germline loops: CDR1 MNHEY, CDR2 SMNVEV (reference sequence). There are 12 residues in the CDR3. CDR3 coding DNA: TGTGCCAGCAGTTTTACAGGGGGGCCAGAGTACTTC. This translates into CASSFTGGPEYF.

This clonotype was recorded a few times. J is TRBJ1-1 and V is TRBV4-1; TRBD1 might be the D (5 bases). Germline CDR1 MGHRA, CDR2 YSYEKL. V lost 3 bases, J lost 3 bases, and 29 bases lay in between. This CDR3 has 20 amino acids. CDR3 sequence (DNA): TGCGCCAGCAGCCACCCCAGAGATCCGCCCGGGCCGGGGGTGTACACTGAAGCTTTCTTT. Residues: CASSHPRDPPGPGVYTEAFF.

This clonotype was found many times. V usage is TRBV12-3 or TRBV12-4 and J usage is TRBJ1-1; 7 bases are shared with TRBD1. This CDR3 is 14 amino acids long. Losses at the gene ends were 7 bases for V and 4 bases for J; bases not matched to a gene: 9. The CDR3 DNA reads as TGTGCCAGCAAAACCACAAGGGGGCCCACTGAAGCTTTCTTT. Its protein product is CASKTTRGPTEAFF.

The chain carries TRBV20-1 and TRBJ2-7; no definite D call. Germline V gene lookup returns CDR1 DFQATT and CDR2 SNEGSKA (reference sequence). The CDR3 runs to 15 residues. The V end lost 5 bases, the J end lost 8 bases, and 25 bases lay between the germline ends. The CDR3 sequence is CSASHFGARLGKQYF. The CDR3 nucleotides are TGCAGTGCTTCCCACTTCGGAGCCCGCCTTGGAAAGCAGTACTTC.

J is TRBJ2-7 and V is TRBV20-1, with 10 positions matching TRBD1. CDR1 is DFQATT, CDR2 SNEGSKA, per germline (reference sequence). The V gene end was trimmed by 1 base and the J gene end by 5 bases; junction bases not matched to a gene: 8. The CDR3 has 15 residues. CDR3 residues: CSARAATGGWNEQYF. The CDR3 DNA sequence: TGCAGTGCTAGAGCCGCGACAGGGGGCTGGAACGAGCAGTACTTC.